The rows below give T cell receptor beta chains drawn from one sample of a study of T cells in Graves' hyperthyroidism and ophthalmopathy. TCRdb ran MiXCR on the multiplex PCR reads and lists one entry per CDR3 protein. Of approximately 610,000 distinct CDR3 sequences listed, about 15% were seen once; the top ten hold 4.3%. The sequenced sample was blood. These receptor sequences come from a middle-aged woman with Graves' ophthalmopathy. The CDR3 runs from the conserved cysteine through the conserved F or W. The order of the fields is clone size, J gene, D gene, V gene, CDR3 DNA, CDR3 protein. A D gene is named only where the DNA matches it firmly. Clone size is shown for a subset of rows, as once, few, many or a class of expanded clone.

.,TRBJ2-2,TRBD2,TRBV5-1,TGCGCCAGCAGCGCCGATAGCGGGACGGGGGAGCTGTTTTTT,CASSADSGTGELFF
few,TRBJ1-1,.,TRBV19,TGTGCCAGTAGGGGTTCGTTGAAGGAGCGAGGGGCTGAAGCTTTCTTT,CASRGSLKERGAEAFF
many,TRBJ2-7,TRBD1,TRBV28,TGTGCCAGCCGAAGACAGGGGCCTCCTTCCTACGAGCAGTACTTC,CASRRQGPPSYEQYF
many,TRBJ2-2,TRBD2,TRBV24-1,TGTGCCACCAGTGAATCTCTAGCGGACACCGGGGAGCTGTTTTTT,CATSESLADTGELFF
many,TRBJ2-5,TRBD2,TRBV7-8,TGTGCCAGCAGCTTAGCGAATCCTAGCGGATACTTCCAAGAGACCCAGTACTTC,CASSLANPSGYFQETQYF
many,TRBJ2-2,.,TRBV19,TGTGCCAGTAGTATCCGGACTTCGAACACCGGGGAGCTGTTTTTT,CASSIRTSNTGELFF
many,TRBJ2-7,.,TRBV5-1,TGCGCCAGCAGCTTCGGGGCTAGCGAGACCTACGAGCAGTACTTC,CASSFGASETYEQYF
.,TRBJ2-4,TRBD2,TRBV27,TGTGCCAGCAGTTCACTCGGGACTAGCGGGAGAGCTGACATTCAGTACTTC,CASSSLGTSGRADIQYF
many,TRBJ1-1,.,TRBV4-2,TGTGCCAGCAGCCAAGATATGGCCGGGGTGAACACTGAAGCTTTCTTT,CASSQDMAGVNTEAFF
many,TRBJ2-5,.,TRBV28,TGTGCCAGCAGTTTACAGGGGTTGGGGGGAGAGACCCAGTACTTC,CASSLQGLGGETQYF
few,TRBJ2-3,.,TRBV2,TGTGCCAGCAGTGTCCAGACAGATACGCAGTATTTT,CASSVQTDTQYF
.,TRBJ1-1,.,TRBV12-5,TGTGCTAGTGCCCTCGGGTTTCGGGACACTGAAGCTTTCTTT,CASALGFRDTEAFF
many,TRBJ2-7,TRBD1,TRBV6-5,TGTGCCAGCAGTTACCTAGGGACAGGGGGAGGCTACGAGCAGTACTTC,CASSYLGTGGGYEQYF
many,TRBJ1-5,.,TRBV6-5,TGTGCCAGCAGCTATTCGGGGAACGAGAAGCCCCAGCATTTT,CASSYSGNEKPQHF
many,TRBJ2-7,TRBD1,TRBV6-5,TGTGCCAGCAGTTACGGGGGACAGACTTCCTACGAGCAGTACTTC,CASSYGGQTSYEQYF
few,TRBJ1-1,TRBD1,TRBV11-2,TGTGCCAGCAGAAAGACAGGGTATAGTACTGAAGCTTTCTTT,CASRKTGYSTEAFF
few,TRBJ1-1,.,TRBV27,TGTGCCAGCAGTTTAACAGGGTGGCCGGCTGAAGCTTTCTTT,CASSLTGWPAEAFF
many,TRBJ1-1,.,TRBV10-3,TGTGCCATCACTTTACATCCGAACACTGAAGCTTTCTTT,CAITLHPNTEAFF
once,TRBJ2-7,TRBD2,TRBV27,TGTGCCAGCAGTTTAAGGTCGGCGGGGGTCACCTACGAGCAGTACTTC,CASSLRSAGVTYEQYF
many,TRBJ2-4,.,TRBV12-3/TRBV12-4,TGTGCCAGCTCTGATACTCTAGCCAAAAACATTCAGTACTTC,CASSDTLAKNIQYF
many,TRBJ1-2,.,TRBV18,TGTGCCAGCTCGTCAGACGGATCCTATGGCTACACCTTC,CASSSDGSYGYTF
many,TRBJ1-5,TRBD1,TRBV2,TGTGCCAGCAGGGGGGACAGGGTTACTCAGCCCCAGCATTTT,CASRGDRVTQPQHF
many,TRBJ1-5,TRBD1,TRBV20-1,TGCAGTGCTATAAAGGGACAGTCAAAGCAGCCCCAGCATTTT,CSAIKGQSKQPQHF
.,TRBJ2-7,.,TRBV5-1,TGCGCCAGCAGCTTAACGGACTTGGAGTACGAGCAGTACTTC,CASSLTDLEYEQYF
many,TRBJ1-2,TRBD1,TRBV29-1,TGCAGCGCCCCAGGGACAGGGCATTTGGGTGGCTACACCTTC,CSAPGTGHLGGYTF
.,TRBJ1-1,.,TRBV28,TGTGCCAGCAGTTTCCGGCAGGGGCTGAACACTGAAGCTTTCTTT,CASSFRQGLNTEAFF
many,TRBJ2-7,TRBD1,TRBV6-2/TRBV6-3,TGTGCCAGCAGCTCGGCAGGGACAGGGGGAGGCGAGCAGTACTTC,CASSSAGTGGGEQYF
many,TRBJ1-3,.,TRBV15,TGTGCCACCAGCAGAATTGAGGGCTCTGGAAACACCATATATTTT,CATSRIEGSGNTIYF
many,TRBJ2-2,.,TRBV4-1,TGCGCCAGCAATCTAGGGGCCGGGGAGCTGTTTTTT,CASNLGAGELFF
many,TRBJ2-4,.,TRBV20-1,TGCAGTGCAGACGCCCTAGCGTATCAAAACATTCAGTACTTC,CSADALAYQNIQYF
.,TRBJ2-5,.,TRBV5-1,TGCGCCAGCAGCTCGGGGCTCCGTCAAGAGACCCAGTACTTC,CASSSGLRQETQYF
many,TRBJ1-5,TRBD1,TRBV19,TGTGCCAGTCAATTGGGACAGACGAATCAGCCCCAGCATTTT,CASQLGQTNQPQHF
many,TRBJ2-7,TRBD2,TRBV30,TGTGCCTGGAGTCGGGGCAGGGAGGGCGACGAGCAGTACTTC,CAWSRGREGDEQYF
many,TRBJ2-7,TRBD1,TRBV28,TGTGCCAGCAACCCGTGGGGACAGGGAGGTCGCGAGCAGTACTTC,CASNPWGQGGREQYF
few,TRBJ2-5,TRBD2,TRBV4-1,TGCGCCATATCCGCTAGCGGGAGTATTGGAGAGACCCAGTACTTC,CAISASGSIGETQYF
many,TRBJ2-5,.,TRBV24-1,TGTGCCACCAGCCCCGCGGCGCTGACAGCCAAAGAGACCCAGTACTTC,CATSPAALTAKETQYF
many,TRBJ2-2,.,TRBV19,TGTGCCAGTAGTATGTCGGGTCGCGGCACCGGGGAGCTGTTTTTT,CASSMSGRGTGELFF
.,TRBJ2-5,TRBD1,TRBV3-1,TGTGCCAGCAGCCAAGTAGGGGGCTGGGAGACCCAGTACTTC,CASSQVGGWETQYF
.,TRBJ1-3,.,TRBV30,TGTGCCTGGGAGCAAGCTGGCTCTGGAAACACCATATATTTT,CAWEQAGSGNTIYF
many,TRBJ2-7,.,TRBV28,TGTGCCAGCAGTCCCAGGATTTACGAGCAGTACTTC,CASSPRIYEQYF